This TCR beta chain was recovered during a study of cytomegalovirus exposure and HLA in healthy donors. Looked up from germline, CDR1 is SGHDN and CDR2 is FVKESK. Between the trimmed V and J ends, which lost 1 base and 6 bases, there was a span of 10 bases. CDR3 length: 14 residues. The study ran its PCR with 60 Vbeta and 13 Jbeta primers. Sequencing used immunoSEQ multiplex PCR; TCRdb keeps in-frame clones, though not all of them. The sample holds almost 200,000 clones, roughly 85% seen once. The gene calls are TRBV14 and TRBJ1-5, with a possible D match to TRBD1 (5 bases). The TCR sequence derives from a woman in her 50s in good health and CMV-seronegative. The sample consisted of PBMCs. CDR3 loop: CASSQAPGGQPQHF. For the CDR3, the DNA is TGTGCCAGCAGCCAAGCCCCGGGGGGTCAGCCCCAGCATTTT.